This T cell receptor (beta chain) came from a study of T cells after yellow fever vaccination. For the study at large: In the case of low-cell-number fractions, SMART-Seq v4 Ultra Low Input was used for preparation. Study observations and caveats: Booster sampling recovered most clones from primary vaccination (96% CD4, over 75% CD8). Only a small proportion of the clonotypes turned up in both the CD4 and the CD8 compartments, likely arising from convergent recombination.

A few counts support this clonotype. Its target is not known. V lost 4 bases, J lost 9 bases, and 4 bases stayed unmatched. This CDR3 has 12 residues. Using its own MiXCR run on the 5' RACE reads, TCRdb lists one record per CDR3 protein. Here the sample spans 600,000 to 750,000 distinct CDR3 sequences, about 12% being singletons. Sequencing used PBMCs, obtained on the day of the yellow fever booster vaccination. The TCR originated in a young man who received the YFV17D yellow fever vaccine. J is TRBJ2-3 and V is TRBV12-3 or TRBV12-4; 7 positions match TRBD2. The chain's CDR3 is CASSWGEGTQYF. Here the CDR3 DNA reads TGTGCCAGCAGTTGGGGGGAGGGGACGCAGTATTTT.